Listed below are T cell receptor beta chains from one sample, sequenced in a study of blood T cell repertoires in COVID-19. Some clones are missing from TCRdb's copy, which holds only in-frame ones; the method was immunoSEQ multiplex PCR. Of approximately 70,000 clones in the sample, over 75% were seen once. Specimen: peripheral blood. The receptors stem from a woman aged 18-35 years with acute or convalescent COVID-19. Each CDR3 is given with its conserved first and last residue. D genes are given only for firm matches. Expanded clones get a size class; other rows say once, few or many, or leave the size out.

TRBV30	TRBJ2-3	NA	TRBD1	TGTGCCTGGAAGGGAAGAATTGGGCGGGACAGGGGTTTAGATACGCAGTATTTT	CAWKGRIGRDRGLDTQYF
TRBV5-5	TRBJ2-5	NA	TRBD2	TGTGCCAGCACCCTAATACTAGCGGGAGGGCCGGAGACCCAGTACTTC	CASTLILAGGPETQYF
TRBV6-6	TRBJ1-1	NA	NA	TGTGCCAGCATCCAGGGTCGGGTTACTGAAGCTTTCTTT	CASIQGRVTEAFF
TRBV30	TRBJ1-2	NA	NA	TGTGCCTGGAGATCCGGGATCCCAAGGATCTATGGCTACACCTTC	CAWRSGIPRIYGYTF
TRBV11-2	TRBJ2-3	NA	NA	TGTGCCAGCAGCCCCGGACATCACACAGATACGCAGTATTTT	CASSPGHHTDTQYF
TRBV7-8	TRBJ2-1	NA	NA	TGTGCCAGCAGCTTAACAGGACCCCCAGGCAATGAGCAGTTCTTC	CASSLTGPPGNEQFF
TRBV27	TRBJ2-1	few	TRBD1	TGTGCCAGCAGTCCATTACAGGGGTCGGGGAATGAGCAGTTCTTC	CASSPLQGSGNEQFF
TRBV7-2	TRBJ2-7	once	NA	TGTGCCAGCAGCTGGGACAACTACGAGCAGTACTTC	CASSWDNYEQYF
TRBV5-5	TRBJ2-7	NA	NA	TGTGCCAGCAGCTTGGCCGCCCGAGCGGTGTTCTACGAGCAGTACTTC	CASSLAARAVFYEQYF
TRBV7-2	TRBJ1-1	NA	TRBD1	TGTGCCAGCAGCACACACAGGGGAGGTATCACTGAAGCTTTCTTT	CASSTHRGGITEAFF
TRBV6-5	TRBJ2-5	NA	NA	TGTGCCAGCAGCCAAACAGGGGGGGGTGAGACCCAGTACTTC	CASSQTGGGETQYF
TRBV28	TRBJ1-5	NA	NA	TGTGCCAGCAGTTACGACCGACGGGACAATCAGCCCCAGCATTTT	CASSYDRRDNQPQHF
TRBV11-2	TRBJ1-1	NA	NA	TGTGCCAGCAGCTTAGTAACGGGGGACAACACTGAAGCTTTCTTT	CASSLVTGDNTEAFF